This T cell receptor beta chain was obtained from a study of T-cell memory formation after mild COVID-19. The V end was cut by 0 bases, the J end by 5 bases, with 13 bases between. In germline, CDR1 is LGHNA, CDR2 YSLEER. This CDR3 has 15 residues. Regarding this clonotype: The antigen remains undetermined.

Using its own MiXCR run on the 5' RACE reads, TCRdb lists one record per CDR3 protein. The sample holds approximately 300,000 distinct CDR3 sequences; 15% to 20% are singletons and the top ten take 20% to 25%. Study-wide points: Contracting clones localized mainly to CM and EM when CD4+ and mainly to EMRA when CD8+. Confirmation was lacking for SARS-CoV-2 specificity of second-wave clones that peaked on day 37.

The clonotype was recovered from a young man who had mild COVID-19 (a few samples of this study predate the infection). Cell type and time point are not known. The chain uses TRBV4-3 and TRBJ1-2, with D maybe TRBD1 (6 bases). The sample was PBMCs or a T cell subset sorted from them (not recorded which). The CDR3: CASSQDTGSLYGYTF. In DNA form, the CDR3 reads TGCGCCAGCAGCCAAGATACAGGGTCTTTGTATGGCTACACCTTC.